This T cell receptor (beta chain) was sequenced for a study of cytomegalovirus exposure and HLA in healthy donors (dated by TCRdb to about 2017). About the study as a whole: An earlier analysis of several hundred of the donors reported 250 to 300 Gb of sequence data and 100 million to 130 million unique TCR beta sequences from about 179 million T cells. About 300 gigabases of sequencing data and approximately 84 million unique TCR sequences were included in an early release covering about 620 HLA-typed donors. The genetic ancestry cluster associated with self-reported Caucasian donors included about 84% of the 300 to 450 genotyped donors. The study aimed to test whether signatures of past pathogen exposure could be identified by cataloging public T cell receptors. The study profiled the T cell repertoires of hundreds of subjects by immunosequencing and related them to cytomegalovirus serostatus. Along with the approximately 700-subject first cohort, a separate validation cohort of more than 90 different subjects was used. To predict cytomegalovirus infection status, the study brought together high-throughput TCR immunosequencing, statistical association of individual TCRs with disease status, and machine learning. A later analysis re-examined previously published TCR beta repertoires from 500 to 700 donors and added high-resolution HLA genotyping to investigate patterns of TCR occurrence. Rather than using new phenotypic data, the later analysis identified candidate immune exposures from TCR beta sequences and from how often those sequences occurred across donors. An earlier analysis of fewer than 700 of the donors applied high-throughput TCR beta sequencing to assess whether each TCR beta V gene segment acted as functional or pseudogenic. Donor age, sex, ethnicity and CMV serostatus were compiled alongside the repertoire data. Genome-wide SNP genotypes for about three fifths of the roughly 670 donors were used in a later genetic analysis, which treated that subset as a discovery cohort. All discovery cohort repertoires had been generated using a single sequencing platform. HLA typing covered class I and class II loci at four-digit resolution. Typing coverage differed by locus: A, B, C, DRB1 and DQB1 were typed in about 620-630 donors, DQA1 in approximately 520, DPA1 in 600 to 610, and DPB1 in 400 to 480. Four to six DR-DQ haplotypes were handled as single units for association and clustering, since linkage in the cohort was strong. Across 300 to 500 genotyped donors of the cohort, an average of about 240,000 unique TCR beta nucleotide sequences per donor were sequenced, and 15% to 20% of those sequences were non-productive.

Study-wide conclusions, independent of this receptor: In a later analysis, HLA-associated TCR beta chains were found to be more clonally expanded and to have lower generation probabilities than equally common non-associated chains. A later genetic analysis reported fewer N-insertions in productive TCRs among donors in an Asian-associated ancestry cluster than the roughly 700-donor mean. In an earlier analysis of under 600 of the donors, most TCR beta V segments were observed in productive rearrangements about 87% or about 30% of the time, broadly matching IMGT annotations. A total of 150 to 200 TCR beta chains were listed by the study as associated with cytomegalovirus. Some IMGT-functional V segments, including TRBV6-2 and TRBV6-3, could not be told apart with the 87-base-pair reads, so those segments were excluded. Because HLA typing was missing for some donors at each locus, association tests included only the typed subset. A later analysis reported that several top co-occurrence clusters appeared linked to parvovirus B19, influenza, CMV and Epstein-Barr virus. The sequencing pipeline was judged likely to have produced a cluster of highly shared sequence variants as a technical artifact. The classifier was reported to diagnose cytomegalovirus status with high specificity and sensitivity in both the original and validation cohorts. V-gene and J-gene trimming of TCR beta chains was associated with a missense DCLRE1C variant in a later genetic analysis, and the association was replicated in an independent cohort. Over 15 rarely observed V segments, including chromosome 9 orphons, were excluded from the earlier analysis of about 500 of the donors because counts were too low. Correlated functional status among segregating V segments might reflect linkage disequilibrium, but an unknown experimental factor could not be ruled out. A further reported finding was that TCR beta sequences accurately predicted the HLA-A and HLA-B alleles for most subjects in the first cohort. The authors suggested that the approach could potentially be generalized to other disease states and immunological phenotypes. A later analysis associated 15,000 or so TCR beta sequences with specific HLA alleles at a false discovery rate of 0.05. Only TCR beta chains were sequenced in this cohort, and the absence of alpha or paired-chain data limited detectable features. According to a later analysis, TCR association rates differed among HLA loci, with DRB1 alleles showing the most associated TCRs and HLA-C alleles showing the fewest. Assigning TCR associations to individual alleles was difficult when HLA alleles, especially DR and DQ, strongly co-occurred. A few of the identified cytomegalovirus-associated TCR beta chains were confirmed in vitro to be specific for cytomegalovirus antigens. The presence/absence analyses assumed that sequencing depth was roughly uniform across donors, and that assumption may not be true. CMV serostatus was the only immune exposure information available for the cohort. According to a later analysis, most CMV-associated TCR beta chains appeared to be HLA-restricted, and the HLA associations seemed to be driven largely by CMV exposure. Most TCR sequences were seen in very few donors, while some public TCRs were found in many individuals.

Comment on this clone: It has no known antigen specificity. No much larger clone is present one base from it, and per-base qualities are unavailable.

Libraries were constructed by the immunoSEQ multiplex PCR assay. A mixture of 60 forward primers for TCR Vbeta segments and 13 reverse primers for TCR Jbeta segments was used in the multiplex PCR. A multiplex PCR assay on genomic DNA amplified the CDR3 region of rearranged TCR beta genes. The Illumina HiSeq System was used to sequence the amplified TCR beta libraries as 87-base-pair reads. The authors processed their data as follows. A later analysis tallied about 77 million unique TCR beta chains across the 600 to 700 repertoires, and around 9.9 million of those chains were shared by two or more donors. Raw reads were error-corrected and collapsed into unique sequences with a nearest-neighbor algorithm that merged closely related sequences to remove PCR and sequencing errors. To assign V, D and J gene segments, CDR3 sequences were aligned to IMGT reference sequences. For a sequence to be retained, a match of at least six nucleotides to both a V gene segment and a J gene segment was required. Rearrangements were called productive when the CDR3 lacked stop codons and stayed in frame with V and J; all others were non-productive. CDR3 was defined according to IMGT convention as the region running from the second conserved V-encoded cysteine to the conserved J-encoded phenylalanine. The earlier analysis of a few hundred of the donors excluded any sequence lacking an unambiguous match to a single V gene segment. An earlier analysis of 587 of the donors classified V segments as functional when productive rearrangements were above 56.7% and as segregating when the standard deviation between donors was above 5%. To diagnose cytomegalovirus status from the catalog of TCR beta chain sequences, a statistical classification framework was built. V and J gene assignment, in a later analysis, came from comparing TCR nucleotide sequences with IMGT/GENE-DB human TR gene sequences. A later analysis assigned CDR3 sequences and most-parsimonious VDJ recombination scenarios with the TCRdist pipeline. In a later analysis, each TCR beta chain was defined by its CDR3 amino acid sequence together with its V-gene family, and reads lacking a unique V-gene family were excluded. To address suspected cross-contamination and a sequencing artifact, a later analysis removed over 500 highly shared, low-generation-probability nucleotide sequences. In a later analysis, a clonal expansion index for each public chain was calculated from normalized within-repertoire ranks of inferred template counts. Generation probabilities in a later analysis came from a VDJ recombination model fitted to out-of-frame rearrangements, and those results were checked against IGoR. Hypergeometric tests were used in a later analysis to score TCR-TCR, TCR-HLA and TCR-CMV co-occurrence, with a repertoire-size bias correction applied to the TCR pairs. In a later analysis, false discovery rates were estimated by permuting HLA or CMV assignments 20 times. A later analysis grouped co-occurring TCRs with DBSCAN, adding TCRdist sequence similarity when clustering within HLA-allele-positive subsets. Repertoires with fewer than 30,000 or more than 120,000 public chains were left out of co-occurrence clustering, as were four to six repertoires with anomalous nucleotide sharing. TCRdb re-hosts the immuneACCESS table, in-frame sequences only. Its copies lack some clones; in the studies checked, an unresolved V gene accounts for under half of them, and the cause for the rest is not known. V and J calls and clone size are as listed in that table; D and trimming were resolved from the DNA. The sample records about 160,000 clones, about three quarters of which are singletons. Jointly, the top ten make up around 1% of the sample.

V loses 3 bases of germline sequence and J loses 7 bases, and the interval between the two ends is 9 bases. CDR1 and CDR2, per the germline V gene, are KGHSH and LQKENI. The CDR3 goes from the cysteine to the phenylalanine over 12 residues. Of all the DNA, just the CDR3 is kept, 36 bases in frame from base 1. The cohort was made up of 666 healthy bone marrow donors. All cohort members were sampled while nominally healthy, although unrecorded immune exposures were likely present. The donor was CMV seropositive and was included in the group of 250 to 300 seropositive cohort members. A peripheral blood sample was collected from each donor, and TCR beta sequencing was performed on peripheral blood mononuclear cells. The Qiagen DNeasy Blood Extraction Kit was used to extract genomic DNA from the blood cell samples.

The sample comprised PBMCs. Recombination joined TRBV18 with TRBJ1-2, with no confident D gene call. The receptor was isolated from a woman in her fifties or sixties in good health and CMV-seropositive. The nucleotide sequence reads TGTGCCAGCTCACCGATGGGCGCTGGCTACACCTTC. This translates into CASSPMGAGYTF. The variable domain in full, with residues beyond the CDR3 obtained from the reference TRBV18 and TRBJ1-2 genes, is NAGVMQNPRHLVRRRGQEARLRCSPMKGHSHVYWYRQLPEEGLKFMVYLQKENIIDESGMPKERFSAEFPKEGPSILRIQQVVRGDSAAYFCASSPMGAGYTFGSGTRLTVV.